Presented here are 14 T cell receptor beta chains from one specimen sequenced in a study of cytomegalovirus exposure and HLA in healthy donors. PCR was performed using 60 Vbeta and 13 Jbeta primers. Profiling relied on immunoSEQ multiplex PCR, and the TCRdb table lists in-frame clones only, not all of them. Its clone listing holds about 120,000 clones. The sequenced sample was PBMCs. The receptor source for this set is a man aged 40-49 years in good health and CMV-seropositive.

The CDR3 nucleotides read TGCGCCAGCAGCTTGGGGGTAGCGGGAGGGCCAAGCACAGATACGCAGTATTTT. Its protein is CASSLGVAGGPSTDTQYF. V gene TRBV5-1 combines with J gene TRBJ2-3; 11 nucleotides align to TRBD2. The junction had 6 bases not matched to a gene; V was cut back by 0 bases and J by 0 bases. CDR3 size: 18 residues. Per germline, CDR1 SGHRS and CDR2 YFSETQ.

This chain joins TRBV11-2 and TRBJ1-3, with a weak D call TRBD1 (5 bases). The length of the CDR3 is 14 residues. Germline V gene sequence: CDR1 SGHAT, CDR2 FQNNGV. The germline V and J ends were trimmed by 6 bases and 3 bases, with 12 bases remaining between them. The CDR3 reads CASRLPGGGNTIYF. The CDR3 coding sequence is TGTGCCAGCAGACTCCCCGGGGGTGGAAACACCATATATTTT.

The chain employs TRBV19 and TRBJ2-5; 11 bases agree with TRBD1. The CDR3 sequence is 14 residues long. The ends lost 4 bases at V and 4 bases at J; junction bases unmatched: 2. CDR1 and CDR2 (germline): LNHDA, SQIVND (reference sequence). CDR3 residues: CASSTDRGLETQYF. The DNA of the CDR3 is TGTGCCAGTAGTACGGACAGGGGGCTAGAGACCCAGTACTTC.

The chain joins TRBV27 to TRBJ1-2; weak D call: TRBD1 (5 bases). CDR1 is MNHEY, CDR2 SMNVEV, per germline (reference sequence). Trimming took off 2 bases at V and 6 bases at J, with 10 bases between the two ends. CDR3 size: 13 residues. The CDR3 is CASSLQGAHGYTF. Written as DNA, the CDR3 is TGTGCCAGCAGTTTACAAGGGGCACATGGCTACACCTTC.

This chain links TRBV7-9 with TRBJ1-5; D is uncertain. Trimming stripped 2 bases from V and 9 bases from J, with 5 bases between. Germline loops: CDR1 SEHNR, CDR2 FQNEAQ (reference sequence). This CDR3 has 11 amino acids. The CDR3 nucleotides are TGTGCCAGCAGCTTAAACGGGCCCCAGCATTTT. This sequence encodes CASSLNGPQHF.

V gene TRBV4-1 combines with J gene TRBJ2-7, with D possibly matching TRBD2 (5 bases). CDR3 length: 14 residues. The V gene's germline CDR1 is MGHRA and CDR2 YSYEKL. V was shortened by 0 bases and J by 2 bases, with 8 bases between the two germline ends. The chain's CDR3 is CASSQERVPYEQYF. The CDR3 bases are TGCGCCAGCAGCCAAGAGCGGGTACCCTACGAGCAGTACTTC.

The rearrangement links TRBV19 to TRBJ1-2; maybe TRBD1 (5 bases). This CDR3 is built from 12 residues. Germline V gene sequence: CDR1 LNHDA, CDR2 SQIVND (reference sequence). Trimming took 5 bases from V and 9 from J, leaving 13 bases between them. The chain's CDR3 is CASSESDSRYTF. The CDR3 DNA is TGTGCCAGTAGTGAGTCTGACAGTCGCTACACCTTC.

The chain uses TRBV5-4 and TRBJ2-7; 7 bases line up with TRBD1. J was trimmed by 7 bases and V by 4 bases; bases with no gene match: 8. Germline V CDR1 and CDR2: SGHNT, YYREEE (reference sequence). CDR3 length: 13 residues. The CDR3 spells CASSPTDRPEQYF. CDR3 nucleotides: TGTGCCAGCAGCCCAACGGACAGGCCTGAGCAGTACTTC.

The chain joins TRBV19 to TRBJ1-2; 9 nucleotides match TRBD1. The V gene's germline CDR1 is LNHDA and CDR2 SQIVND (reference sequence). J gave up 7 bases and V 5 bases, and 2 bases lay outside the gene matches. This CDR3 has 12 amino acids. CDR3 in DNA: TGTGCCAGTAGTGGGACAGGGATTGGCTACACCTTC. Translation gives CASSGTGIGYTF.

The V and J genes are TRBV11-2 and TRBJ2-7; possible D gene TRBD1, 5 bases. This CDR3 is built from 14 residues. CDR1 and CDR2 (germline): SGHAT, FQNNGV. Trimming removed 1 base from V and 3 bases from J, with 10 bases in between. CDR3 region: CASSLGAGYYEQYF. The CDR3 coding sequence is TGTGCCAGCAGCTTAGGGGCAGGGTACTACGAGCAGTACTTC. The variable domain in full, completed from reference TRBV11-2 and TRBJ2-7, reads EAGVAQSPRYKIIEKRQSVAFWCNPISGHATLYWYQQILGQGPKLLIQFQNNGVVDDSQLPKDRFSAERLKGVDSTLKIQPAKLEDSAVYLCASSLGAGYYEQYFGPGTRLTVT.

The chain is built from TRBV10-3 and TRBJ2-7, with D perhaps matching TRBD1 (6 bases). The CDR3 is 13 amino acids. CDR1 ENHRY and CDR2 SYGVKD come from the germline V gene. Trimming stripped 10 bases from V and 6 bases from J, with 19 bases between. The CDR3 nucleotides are TGTGCCAGCGGCGGGTTGGGACATGCCGAGCAGTACTTC. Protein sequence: CASGGLGHAEQYF.

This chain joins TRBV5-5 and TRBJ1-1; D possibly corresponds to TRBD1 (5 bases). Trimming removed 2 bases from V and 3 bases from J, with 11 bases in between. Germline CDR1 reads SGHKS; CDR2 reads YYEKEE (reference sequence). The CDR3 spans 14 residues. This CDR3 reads CASSFPGQYTEAFF. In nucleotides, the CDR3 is TGTGCCAGCAGCTTCCCAGGGCAGTACACTGAAGCTTTCTTT.

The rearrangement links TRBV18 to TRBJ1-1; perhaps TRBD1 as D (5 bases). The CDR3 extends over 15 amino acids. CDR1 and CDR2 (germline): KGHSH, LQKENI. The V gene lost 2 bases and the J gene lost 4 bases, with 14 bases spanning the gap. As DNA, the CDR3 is TGTGCCAGCTCACCATTTGACAGCCAACCCACTGAAGCTTTCTTT. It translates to CASSPFDSQPTEAFF. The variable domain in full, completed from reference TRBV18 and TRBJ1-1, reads NAGVMQNPRHLVRRRGQEARLRCSPMKGHSHVYWYRQLPEEGLKFMVYLQKENIIDESGMPKERFSAEFPKEGPSILRIQQVVRGDSAAYFCASSPFDSQPTEAFFGQGTRLTVV.

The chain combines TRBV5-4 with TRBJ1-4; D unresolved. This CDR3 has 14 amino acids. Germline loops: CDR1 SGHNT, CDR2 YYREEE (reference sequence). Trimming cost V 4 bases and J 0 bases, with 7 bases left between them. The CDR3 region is CASSLFTTNEKLFF. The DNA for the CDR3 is TGTGCCAGCAGCCTTTTTACAACTAATGAAAAACTGTTTTTT.